These T cell receptor beta chains were read from a single sample in a study of identical twins. In TCRdb, the 5' RACE reads were re-called with MiXCR into one record per CDR3 protein. The sample records about 550,000 distinct CDR3 sequences, 20% to 25% being singletons. The sample was also linked to a second study, of yellow fever vaccine responses in identical twins.

The sequenced material came from CD4+ T cells sorted from blood. Receptors originate from a woman between 18 and 30 years old in good health. Both conserved end residues are trimmed from each CDR3.

V,J,CDR3
TRBV5-1,TRBJ1-4,ASSSWGGFNEKLF
TRBV2,TRBJ2-3,ASSEARTSGGTDTQY
TRBV5-1,TRBJ1-2,ASSTATVGYGYT
TRBV6-6,TRBJ2-1,ASRVDPRDEQF
TRBV5-4,TRBJ2-1,ASSFRDRGAQSSYNEQF
TRBV10-3,TRBJ2-3,AISGTADTQY
TRBV7-8,TRBJ2-2,ASSLAGMAGELF
TRBV4-1,TRBJ1-1,ASSQDPGQSLAEAF
TRBV6-2/TRBV6-3,TRBJ2-2,ASIRASPAVELF
TRBV7-9,TRBJ2-1,ASILAGGREQF
TRBV29-1,TRBJ2-7,SAKTGQGNYEQY
TRBV20-1,TRBJ1-4,SARDSPRSEKLF
TRBV28,TRBJ2-1,ASGWTREQF
TRBV7-9,TRBJ2-7,ASSGLSTGYEQY
TRBV9,TRBJ1-6,ASSGVESYNSPLH